In its sample, the clone carrying this T cell receptor beta chain was seen many times. TCR beta CDR3 region amplification was performed from RNA transcripts. An initial round of RT-PCR targeting the TCR CDR3 relied on the HTBI primer set. TCRdb processed the multiplex PCR reads anew with MiXCR; each CDR3 protein has one entry. Among hundreds of thousands of distinct CDR3 sequences listed, around 16% were seen once. This entry is derived from a study of T cells in Graves' hyperthyroidism and ophthalmopathy. With 3 bases removed from V and 4 bases from J, the gap between germline ends came to 12 bases. The CDR3 totals 14 residues. Germline CDR1 is SEHNR and CDR2 is FQNEAQ (reference sequence). Patients were excluded for uncontrolled infection, other autoimmune disease, pregnancy or lactation.

The chain has TRBV7-9 and TRBJ2-5; no firm D call. This TCR came from a woman aged 25 to 39 with Graves' hyperthyroidism. The specimen sequenced was blood. The CDR3 sequence is CASSFTEKGETQYF. Here the CDR3 DNA reads TGTGCCAGCAGCTTCACCGAAAAGGGAGAGACCCAGTACTTC. The full variable domain, rest sourced from reference TRBV7-9 and TRBJ2-5, is DTGVSQNPRHKITKRGQNVTFRCDPISEHNRLYWYRQTLGQGPEFLTYFQNEAQLEKSRLLSDRFSAERPKGSFSTLEIQRTEQGDSAMYLCASSFTEKGETQYFGPGTRLLVL.